This entry describes one TCR beta chain. Its antigen remains unknown. The sample belongs to a study of cytomegalovirus exposure and HLA in healthy donors. Across the whole study: Some 200 million T cells yielded 100 million or so unique TCR beta sequences in earlier analysis.

CDR1 and CDR2 (germline): KGHSH, LQKENI. The V and J ends lost 4 bases and 2 bases respectively, with 9 bases between them. CDR3 size: 15 residues. In the PCR, 60 Vbeta and 13 Jbeta primers were used. The data were produced by immunoSEQ multiplex PCR, yet TCRdb's version contains in-frame clones alone and is incomplete. The data hold about 180,000 clones, with around 82% observed a single time. Study findings and constraints: Rarity marked most TCR sequences, yet some public TCRs occurred in many donors. It was reported in a later analysis that an Asian-associated ancestry cluster showed fewer N-insertions than the roughly 620-donor mean.

The TCR sequence derives from a woman in her twenties or thirties in good health and CMV-seropositive. The sequenced material came from PBMCs. The V gene is TRBV18, the J gene TRBJ2-6; D is unclear. CDR3 coding DNA: TGTGCCAGCTCACGCGAGAGTCCTGGGGCCAACGTCCTGACTTTC. It translates to CASSRESPGANVLTF.